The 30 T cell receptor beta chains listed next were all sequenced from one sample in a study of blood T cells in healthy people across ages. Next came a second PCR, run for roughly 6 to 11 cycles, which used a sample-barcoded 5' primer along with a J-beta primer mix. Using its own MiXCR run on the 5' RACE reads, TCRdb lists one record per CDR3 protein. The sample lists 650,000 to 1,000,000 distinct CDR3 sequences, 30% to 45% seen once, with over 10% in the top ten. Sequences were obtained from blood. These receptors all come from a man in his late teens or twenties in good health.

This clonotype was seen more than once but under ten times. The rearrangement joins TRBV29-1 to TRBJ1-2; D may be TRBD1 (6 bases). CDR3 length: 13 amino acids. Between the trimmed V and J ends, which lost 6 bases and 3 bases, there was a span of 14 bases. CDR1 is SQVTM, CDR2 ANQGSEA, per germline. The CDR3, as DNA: TGCAGCGTCAACAACAGGGATGACTATGGCTACACCTTC. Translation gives CSVNNRDDYGYTF.

CDR3 in amino acids: CATSDLQGINTGELFF. The CDR3 DNA sequence: TGTGCCACCAGTGATTTGCAGGGTATAAACACCGGGGAGCTGTTTTTT. The rearrangement uses TRBV24-1 and TRBJ2-2, with D perhaps TRBD1 (5 bases). CDR1 is KGHDR, CDR2 SFDVKD, per germline. CDR3 size: 16 residues. The V end lost 0 bases, the J end lost 2 bases, and 9 bases lay between the germline ends.

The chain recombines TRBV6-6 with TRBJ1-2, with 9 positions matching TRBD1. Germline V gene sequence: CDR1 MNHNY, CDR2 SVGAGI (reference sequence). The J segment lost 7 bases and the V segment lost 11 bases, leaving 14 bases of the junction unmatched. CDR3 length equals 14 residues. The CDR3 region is CAGLETGTGIGYTF. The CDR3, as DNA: TGTGCCGGACTCGAGACCGGGACAGGGATTGGCTACACCTTC.

This CDR3 is CASSPRTGGYNSPLHF. CDR3 nucleotides: TGTGCCAGCAGCCCAAGAACAGGGGGCTATAATTCACCCCTCCACTTT. This chain connects TRBV3-1 to TRBJ1-6; 8 nucleotides line up with TRBD1. Germline CDR1 is LGHDT and CDR2 is YNNKEL (reference sequence). V shed 4 bases, J shed 3 bases, and the junction held 5 bases outside the gene matches. The CDR3 spans 16 residues.

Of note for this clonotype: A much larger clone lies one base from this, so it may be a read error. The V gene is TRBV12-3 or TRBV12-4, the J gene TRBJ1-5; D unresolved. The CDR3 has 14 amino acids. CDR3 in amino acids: CVSSLAEGNQPQHF. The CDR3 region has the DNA TGTGTCAGCAGTTTAGCGGAGGGCAATCAGCCCCAGCATTTT.

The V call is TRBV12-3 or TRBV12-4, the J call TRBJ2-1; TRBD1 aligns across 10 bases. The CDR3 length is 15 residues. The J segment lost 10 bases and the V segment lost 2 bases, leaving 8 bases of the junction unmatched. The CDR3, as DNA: TGTGCCAGCAGTTTAAGGGGGACAGGGGAATACGAGCAGTTCTTC. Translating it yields CASSLRGTGEYEQFF.

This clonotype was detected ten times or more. Written as DNA, the CDR3 is TGTGCCAGCAGTTTAGATGGGGCCCAAGCTTTCTTT. Its translation: CASSLDGAQAFF. The rearrangement uses TRBV27 and TRBJ1-1; TRBD1 is a possible D gene (5 bases). Per the germline V gene, CDR1 is MNHEY and CDR2 is SMNVEV (reference sequence). V dropped 2 bases and J dropped 9 bases, with 10 bases sitting between them. There are 12 residues in the CDR3.

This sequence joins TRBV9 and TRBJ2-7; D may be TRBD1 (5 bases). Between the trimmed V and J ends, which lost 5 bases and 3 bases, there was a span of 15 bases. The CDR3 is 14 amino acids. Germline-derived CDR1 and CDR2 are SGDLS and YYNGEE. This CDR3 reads CASSPDSSNYEQYF. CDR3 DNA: TGTGCCAGCAGTCCAGACAGCTCCAACTACGAGCAGTACTTC.

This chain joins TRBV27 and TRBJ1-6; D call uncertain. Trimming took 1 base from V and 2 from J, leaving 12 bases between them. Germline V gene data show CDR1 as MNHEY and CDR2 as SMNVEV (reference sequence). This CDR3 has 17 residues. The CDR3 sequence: CASSLFTPTAYNSPLHF. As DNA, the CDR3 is TGTGCCAGCAGTTTATTCACTCCTACTGCCTATAATTCACCCCTCCACTTT.

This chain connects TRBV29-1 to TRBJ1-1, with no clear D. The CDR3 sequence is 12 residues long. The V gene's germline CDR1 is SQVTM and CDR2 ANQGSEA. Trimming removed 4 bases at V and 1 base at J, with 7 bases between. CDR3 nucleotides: TGCAGCGTTGGGCTCGCGAACACTGAAGCTTTCTTT. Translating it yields CSVGLANTEAFF.

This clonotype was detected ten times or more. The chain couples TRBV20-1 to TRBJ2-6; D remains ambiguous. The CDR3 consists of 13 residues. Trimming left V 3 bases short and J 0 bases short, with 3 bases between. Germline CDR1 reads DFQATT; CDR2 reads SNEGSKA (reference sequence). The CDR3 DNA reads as TGCAGTGCTAGCTACTCTGGGGCCAACGTCCTGACTTTC. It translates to CSASYSGANVLTF.

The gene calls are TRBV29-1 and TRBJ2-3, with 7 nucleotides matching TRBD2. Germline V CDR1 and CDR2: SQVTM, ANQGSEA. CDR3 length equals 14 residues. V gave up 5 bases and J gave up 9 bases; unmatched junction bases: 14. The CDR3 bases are TGCAGCGTTTCCCCCCCGGGGGGTCGAGGCACGCAGTATTTT. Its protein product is CSVSPPGGRGTQYF.

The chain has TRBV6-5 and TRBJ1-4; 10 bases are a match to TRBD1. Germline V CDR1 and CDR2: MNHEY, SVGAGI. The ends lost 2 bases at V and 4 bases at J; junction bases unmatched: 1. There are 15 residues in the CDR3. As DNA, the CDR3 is TGTGCCAGCAGTTACCGGACAGGGGGTAATGAAAAACTGTTTTTT. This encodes CASSYRTGGNEKLFF.

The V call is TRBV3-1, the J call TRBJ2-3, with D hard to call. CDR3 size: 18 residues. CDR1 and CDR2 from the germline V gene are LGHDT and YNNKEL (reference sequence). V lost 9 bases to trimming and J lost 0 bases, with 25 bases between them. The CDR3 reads CASSSDPHSYGSTDTQYF. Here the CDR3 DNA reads TGTGCCAGTAGCTCCGACCCCCACTCATACGGTAGCACAGATACGCAGTATTTT.

In nucleotides, the CDR3 is TGTGCCAGCAGCTTCCGGACAGGGCGTGATTCACCCCTCCACTTT. It encodes CASSFRTGRDSPLHF. The chain recombines TRBV7-2 with TRBJ1-6; TRBD1 agrees at 8 bases. Germline loops: CDR1 SGHTA, CDR2 FQGNSA. The CDR3 runs 15 residues. Germline trimming cut 3 bases from V and 8 bases from J; bases unmatched to any gene: 6.

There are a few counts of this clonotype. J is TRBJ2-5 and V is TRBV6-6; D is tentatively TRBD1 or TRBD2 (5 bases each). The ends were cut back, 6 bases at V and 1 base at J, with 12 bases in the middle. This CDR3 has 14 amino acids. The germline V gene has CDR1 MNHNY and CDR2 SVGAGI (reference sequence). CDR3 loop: CASSPEGSQETQYF. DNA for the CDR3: TGTGCCAGCAGCCCCGAGGGGAGCCAAGAGACCCAGTACTTC.

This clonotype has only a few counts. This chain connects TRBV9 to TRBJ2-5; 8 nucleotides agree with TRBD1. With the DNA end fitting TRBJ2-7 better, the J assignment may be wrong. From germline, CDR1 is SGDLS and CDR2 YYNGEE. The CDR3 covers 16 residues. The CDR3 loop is CASSERTGNLPGEQYF. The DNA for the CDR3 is TGTGCCAGCAGCGAGCGGACAGGGAATCTTCCGGGCGAGCAGTACTTC.

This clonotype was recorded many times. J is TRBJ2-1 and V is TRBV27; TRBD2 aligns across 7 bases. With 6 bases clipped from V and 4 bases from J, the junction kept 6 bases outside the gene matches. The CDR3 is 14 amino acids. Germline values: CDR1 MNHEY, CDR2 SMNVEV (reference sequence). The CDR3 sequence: CASRNGGTYNEQFF. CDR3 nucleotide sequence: TGTGCCAGCAGAAACGGGGGGACGTACAATGAGCAGTTCTTC.

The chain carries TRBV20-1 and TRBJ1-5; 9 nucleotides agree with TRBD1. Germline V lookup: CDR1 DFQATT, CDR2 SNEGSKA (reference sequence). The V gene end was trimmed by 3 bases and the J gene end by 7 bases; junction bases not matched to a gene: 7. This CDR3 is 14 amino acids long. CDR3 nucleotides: TGCAGTGCTAGCGACAGGGGGGGGAGCCAGCCCCAGCATTTT. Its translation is CSASDRGGSQPQHF.

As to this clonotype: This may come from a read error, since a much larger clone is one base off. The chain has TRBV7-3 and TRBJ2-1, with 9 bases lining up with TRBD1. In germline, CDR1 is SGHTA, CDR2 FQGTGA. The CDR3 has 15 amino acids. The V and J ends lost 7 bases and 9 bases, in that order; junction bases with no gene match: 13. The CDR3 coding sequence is TGTGCCAGCAACTCGCGGGACAGGGAAAACAGTGAGCAGTTCTTC. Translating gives CASNSRDRENSEQFF.

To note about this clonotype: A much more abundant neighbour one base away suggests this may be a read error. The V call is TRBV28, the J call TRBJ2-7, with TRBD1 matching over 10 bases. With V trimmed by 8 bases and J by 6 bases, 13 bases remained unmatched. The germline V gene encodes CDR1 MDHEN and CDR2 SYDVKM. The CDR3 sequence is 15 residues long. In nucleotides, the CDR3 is TGTGCCAGCCGCCTCCGGACAGGGGGAACCTGCGAGCAGTACTTC. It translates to CASRLRTGGTCEQYF.

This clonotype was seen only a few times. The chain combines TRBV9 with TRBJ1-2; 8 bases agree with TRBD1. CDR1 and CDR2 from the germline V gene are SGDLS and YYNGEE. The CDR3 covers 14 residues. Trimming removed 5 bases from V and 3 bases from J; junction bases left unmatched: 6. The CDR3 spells CASSEGQGYYGYTF. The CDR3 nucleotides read TGTGCCAGCAGTGAAGGACAGGGCTACTATGGCTACACCTTC.

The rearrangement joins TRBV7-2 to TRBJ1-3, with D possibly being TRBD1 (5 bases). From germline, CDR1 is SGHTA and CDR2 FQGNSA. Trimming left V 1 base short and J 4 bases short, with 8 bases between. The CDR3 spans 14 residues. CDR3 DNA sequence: TGTGCCAGCAGCTTAGACAGGACCGGAAACACCATATATTTT. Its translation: CASSLDRTGNTIYF.

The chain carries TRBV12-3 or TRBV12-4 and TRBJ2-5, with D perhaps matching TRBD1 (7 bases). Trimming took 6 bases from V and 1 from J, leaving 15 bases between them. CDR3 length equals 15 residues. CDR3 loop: CASSLRGVSQETQYF. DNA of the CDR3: TGTGCCAGCAGCCTCAGGGGGGTGTCCCAAGAGACCCAGTACTTC.

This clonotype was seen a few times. The CDR3 protein is CASSYSGSSETQYF. The CDR3 DNA follows: TGTGCCAGCAGTTACTCGGGCAGCTCGGAGACCCAGTACTTC. V usage is TRBV6-2 or TRBV6-3 and J usage is TRBJ2-7, with D unresolved. The DNA matches TRBJ2-5 better at its end, which makes the J call doubtful. Germline-derived CDR1 and CDR2 are MNHEY and SVGEGT. The CDR3 has 14 amino acids.

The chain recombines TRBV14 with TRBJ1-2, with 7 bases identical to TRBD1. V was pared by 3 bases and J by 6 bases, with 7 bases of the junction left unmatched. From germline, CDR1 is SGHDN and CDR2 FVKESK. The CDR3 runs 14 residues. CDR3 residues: CASSQEQGLHGYTF. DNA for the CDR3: TGTGCCAGCAGCCAGGAACAGGGGTTACATGGCTACACCTTC.

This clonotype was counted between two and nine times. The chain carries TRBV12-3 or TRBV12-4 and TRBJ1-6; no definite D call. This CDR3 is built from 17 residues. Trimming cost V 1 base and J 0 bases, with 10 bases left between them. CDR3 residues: CASSLGGRSSYNSPLHF. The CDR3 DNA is TGTGCCAGCAGTTTAGGAGGACGGAGCTCCTATAATTCACCCCTCCACTTT.

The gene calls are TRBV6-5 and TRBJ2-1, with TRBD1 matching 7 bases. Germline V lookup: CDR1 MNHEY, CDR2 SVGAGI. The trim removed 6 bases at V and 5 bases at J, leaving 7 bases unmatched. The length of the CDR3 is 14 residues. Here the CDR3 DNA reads TGTGCCAGCAGCCCTATCGGGACAGACAATGAGCAGTTCTTC. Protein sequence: CASSPIGTDNEQFF.

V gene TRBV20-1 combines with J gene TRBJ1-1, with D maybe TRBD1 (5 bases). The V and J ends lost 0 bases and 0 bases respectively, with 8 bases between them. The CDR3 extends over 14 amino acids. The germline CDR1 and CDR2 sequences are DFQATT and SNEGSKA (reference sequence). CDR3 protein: CSAREVRVNTEAFF. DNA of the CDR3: TGCAGTGCTAGAGAAGTCAGGGTGAACACTGAAGCTTTCTTT.

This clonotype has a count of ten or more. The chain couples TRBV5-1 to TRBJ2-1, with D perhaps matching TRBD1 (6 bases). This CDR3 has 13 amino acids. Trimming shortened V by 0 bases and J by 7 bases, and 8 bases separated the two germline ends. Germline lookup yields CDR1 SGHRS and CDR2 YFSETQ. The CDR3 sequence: CASSLGTVNEQFF. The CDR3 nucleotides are TGCGCCAGCAGCTTGGGGACAGTGAATGAGCAGTTCTTC.